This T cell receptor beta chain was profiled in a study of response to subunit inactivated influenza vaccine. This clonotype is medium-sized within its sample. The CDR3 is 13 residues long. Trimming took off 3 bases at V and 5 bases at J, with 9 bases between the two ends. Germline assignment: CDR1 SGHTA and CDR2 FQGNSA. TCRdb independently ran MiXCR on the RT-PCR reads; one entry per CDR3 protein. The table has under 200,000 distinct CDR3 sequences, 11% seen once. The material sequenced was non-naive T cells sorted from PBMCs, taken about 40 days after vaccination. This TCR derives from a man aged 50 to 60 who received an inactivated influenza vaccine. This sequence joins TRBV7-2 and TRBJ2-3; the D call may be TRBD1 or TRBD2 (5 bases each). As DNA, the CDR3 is TGTGCCAGCAGCTTGGGGGTAGGAGATACGCAGTATTTT. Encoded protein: CASSLGVGDTQYF.